One and the same sample provided the 31 T cell receptor beta chains below, sequenced in a study of regulatory T cells in long-lasting Graves disease. To make TCR beta libraries, researchers used iRepertoire HTBI primers and Arm-PCR of CDR3 regions. TCRdb called the multiplex PCR reads again in MiXCR, with one record for every CDR3 protein. The data contain around 450,000 distinct CDR3 sequences, 20% to 25% of them singletons. Stated time point: persistent/refractory GD, antithyroid drugs over 5 years with positive TRAb. Making the TCR library involved RNA that had been extracted from PBMCs. The sequences come from peripheral blood mononuclear cells (PBMCs), collected when the disease was refractory, from a patient treated with antithyroid drugs. The source is a female donor with Graves disease.

This chain links TRBV19 with TRBJ1-1; D gene uncertain. Germline V gene lookup returns CDR1 LNHDA and CDR2 SQIVND (reference sequence). The CDR3 is 16 residues long. Trimming removed 4 bases from V and 2 bases from J, with 17 bases in between. The CDR3 nucleotides are TGTGCCAGTAGTACAGGTGGCAGCTTCCTAAACACTGAAGCTTTCTTT. Translation: CASSTGGSFLNTEAFF.

In this sample, this clonotype turned up a few times. The chain carries TRBV7-3 and TRBJ2-5; 7 nucleotides match TRBD1. The CDR3 is 13 amino acids. Trimming took 9 bases from V and 4 from J; bases not matched to a gene: 8. Per germline, CDR1 SGHTA and CDR2 FQGTGA. For the CDR3, the DNA is TGTGCCAGTGGAAAGGGGGCCGGAGAGACCCAGTACTTC. It codes for CASGKGAGETQYF. The entire variable domain, with the rest obtained from reference TRBV7-3 and TRBJ2-5, is as follows: GAGVSQTPSNKVTEKGKYVELRCDPISGHTALYWYRQSLGQGPEFLIYFQGTGAADDSGLPNDRFFAVRPEGSVSTLKIQRTERGDSAVYLCASGKGAGETQYFGPGTRLLVL.

The chain carries TRBV20-1 and TRBJ1-2; D gene unclear. This CDR3 comprises 15 residues. The V and J ends lost 0 bases and 1 base respectively, with 12 bases between them. Germline values: CDR1 DFQATT, CDR2 SNEGSKA (reference sequence). The CDR3 loop reads CSARENKVGNYGYTF. The CDR3 DNA is TGCAGTGCTAGAGAAAATAAAGTGGGTAACTATGGCTACACCTTC.

The chain has TRBV7-3 and TRBJ2-2; 7 bases align to TRBD2. Germline V gene sequence: CDR1 SGHTA, CDR2 FQGTGA. CDR3 length: 16 residues. V was clipped by 1 base and J by 0 bases; unmatched bases: 2. CDR3 DNA sequence: TGTGCCAGCAGCTTAAATGGGGGGGCGAACACCGGGGAGCTGTTTTTT. Amino acid sequence: CASSLNGGANTGELFF.

In this sample, this clonotype turned up many times. The V gene is TRBV6-1, the J gene TRBJ1-3; possibly TRBD1 for D (6 bases). Germline values: CDR1 MNHNS, CDR2 SASEGT. This CDR3 spans 14 amino acids. Trimming took 4 bases from V and 0 from J, leaving 7 bases between them. The CDR3 DNA is TGTGCCAGCAGTGGGACAGTCTCTGGAAACACCATATATTTT. Translating gives CASSGTVSGNTIYF.

This sequence joins TRBV6-1 and TRBJ2-7, with TRBD1 as a possible D gene (6 bases). The ends were cut back, 6 bases at V and 2 bases at J, with 11 bases in the middle. Germline values: CDR1 MNHNS, CDR2 SASEGT. This CDR3 region has 13 residues. In nucleotides, the CDR3 is TGTGCCAGCAGGGACAGACAAGCCTACGAGCAGTACTTC. Amino acid sequence: CASRDRQAYEQYF.

This clonotype occurred many times. This chain uses TRBV2 with TRBJ1-2, with D hard to call. Trimming cost V 1 base and J 2 bases, with 5 bases left between them. CDR1 and CDR2 (germline): SNHLY, FYNNEI. CDR3 size: 13 residues. In nucleotides, the CDR3 is TGTGCCAGCAGTGAAGGGATAAACTATGGCTACACCTTC. Its protein product is CASSEGINYGYTF.

This clonotype occurred a few times. The chain employs TRBV5-6 and TRBJ1-1; D perhaps matches TRBD1 (5 bases). The CDR3 extends over 17 amino acids. Germline V gene data show CDR1 as SGHDT and CDR2 as YYEEEE. V lost 2 bases and J lost 1, with 18 bases in between. The DNA for the CDR3 is TGTGCCAGCAGCTTCTACCGGGACTCTCACCAGAACACTGAAGCTTTCTTT. Translating it yields CASSFYRDSHQNTEAFF.

This clonotype has only a few counts. J is TRBJ2-7 and V is TRBV19, with 13 bases identical to TRBD2. J lost 4 bases, V lost 5 bases, and 2 bases had no gene match. The CDR3 has 14 amino acids. Germline V gives CDR1 LNHDA, CDR2 SQIVND (reference sequence). The CDR3 is CASSPTSGRYEQYF. The CDR3 DNA reads as TGTGCCAGTAGTCCGACTAGCGGGAGGTACGAGCAGTACTTC.

J is TRBJ1-3 and V is TRBV27, with D unclear. The CDR3 is 15 residues long. Germline lookup yields CDR1 MNHEY and CDR2 SMNVEV (reference sequence). V shed 7 bases and J shed 0 bases, with 13 bases lying between them. The CDR3 reads CASKPDGYSGNTIYF. The CDR3 bases are TGTGCCAGCAAACCGGACGGATACTCTGGAAACACCATATATTTT.

Concerning this clonotype itself: With a much larger clone just one base away, this may be a read error. V gene TRBV14 combines with J gene TRBJ1-2; D uncertain. The CDR3 has 14 amino acids. Trimming left V 1 base short and J 1 base short, with 7 bases between. CDR1 is SGHDN, CDR2 FVKESK, per germline. CDR3 DNA: TGTGCCAGCAGCCAAGCCGGGGTTAACTATGGCTACACCTTC. Translated, it gives CASSQAGVNYGYTF. Based on the CDR3 plus reference TRBV14 and TRBJ1-2, the full variable domain is EAGVTQFPSHSVIEKGQTVTLRCDPISGHDNLYWYRRVMGKEIKFLLHFVKESKQDESGMPNNRFLAERTGGTYSTLKVQPAELEDSGVYFCASSQAGVNYGYTFGSGTRLTVV.

This clonotype came up many times. The chain recombines TRBV12-3 or TRBV12-4 with TRBJ1-2, with D hard to call. The CDR3 consists of 12 residues. Trimming removed 5 bases from V and 2 bases from J, with 6 bases in between. CDR3 residues: CASSMTNYGYTF. CDR3 bases: TGTGCCAGCAGTATGACGAACTATGGCTACACCTTC.

This chain connects TRBV13 to TRBJ1-1; D not resolved. This CDR3 is 13 amino acids long. Trimming cost V 2 bases and J 4 bases, with 8 bases left between them. Germline loops: CDR1 PRHDT, CDR2 FYEKMQ (reference sequence). The CDR3 coding sequence is TGTGCCAGCAGCTTAAGGTCGGGCACTGAAGCTTTCTTT. Protein sequence: CASSLRSGTEAFF.

This chain uses TRBV20-1 with TRBJ2-7, with a weak D call TRBD1 (5 bases). The germline V and J ends were trimmed by 0 bases and 3 bases, with 15 bases remaining between them. The CDR3 sequence is 15 residues long. Germline-derived CDR1 and CDR2 are DFQATT and SNEGSKA (reference sequence). Written as DNA, the CDR3 is TGCAGTGCTAGAGATCTAGGACAACAGTACTACGAGCAGTACTTC. The encoded protein is CSARDLGQQYYEQYF.

This clonotype was detected ten times or more. The genes are TRBV28 and TRBJ1-1; 8 positions match TRBD1. V gave up 5 bases and J gave up 3 bases; unmatched junction bases: 2. Looked up from germline, CDR1 is MDHEN and CDR2 is SYDVKM. This CDR3 comprises 13 residues. CDR3: CASSQGADTEAFF. CDR3 in DNA: TGTGCCAGCAGTCAGGGGGCGGACACTGAAGCTTTCTTT.

This clonotype was counted at least ten times. The chain is built from TRBV24-1 and TRBJ2-5; D call uncertain. The CDR3 consists of 12 residues. Germline CDR1 and CDR2: KGHDR and SFDVKD. Trimming removed 9 bases at V and 0 bases at J, with 7 bases between. Here the CDR3 reads CATGRDQETQYF. As DNA, the CDR3 is TGTGCCACCGGACGGGACCAAGAGACCCAGTACTTC.

This clonotype was counted at least ten times. The chain carries TRBV10-3 and TRBJ2-5, with D possibly being TRBD1 (6 bases). The germline gives CDR1 ENHRY, CDR2 SYGVKD. The V gene lost 2 bases and the J gene lost 2 bases, with 9 bases spanning the gap. The CDR3 is 14 amino acids. The CDR3 coding sequence is TGTGCCATCAGTGAGACAGGGAATCAAGAGACCCAGTACTTC. As protein: CAISETGNQETQYF.

This clonotype was observed many times. J is TRBJ1-1 and V is TRBV12-3 or TRBV12-4; maybe TRBD1 (5 bases). This CDR3 has 15 residues. The V and J ends lost 6 bases and 3 bases respectively, with 17 bases between them. The CDR3 DNA sequence: TGTGCCAGCAGCCCGGGACGTCCTGGGGACACTGAAGCTTTCTTT. Amino acid sequence: CASSPGRPGDTEAFF.

This chain uses TRBV6-2 or TRBV6-3 with TRBJ2-3; D call uncertain. Per germline, CDR1 MNHEY and CDR2 SVGEGT. The CDR3 spans 17 residues. V was clipped by 5 bases and J by 2 bases, with 20 bases between them. DNA for the CDR3: TGTGCCAGCAGTGTCAGGTCTACTCATTACTTCACAGATACGCAGTATTTT. Its protein product is CASSVRSTHYFTDTQYF.

The gene calls are TRBV30 and TRBJ2-7; D not certain. Trimming stripped 0 bases from V and 5 bases from J, with 5 bases between. Germline assignment: CDR1 GTSNPN and CDR2 SVGIG (reference sequence). The CDR3 runs 11 residues. In nucleotides, the CDR3 is TGTGCCTGGAGTGTACTCCACGAGCAGTACTTC. This translates into CAWSVLHEQYF. Filled out from reference TRBV30 and TRBJ2-7, the complete variable domain reads SQTIHQWPATLVQPVGSPLSLECTVEGTSNPNLYWYRQAAGRGLQLLFYSVGIGQISSEVPQNLSASRPQDRQFILSSKKLLLSDSGFYLCAWSVLHEQYFGPGTRLTVT.

The genes are TRBV15 and TRBJ1-3, with D possibly being TRBD1 (5 bases). Germline CDR1 and CDR2: LNHNV and YYDKDF (reference sequence). Trimming stripped 4 bases from V and 2 bases from J, with 12 bases between. CDR3 size: 15 residues. The CDR3 bases are TGTGCCACCAGCAAAGCCCCAGGGACTGGAAACACCATATATTTT. Protein: CATSKAPGTGNTIYF.

The rearrangement uses TRBV28 and TRBJ2-3, with TRBD2 matching over 8 bases. Germline CDR1 is MDHEN and CDR2 is SYDVKM. V dropped 6 bases and J dropped 2; count of bases not matched to a gene: 7. The CDR3 is made up of 15 amino acids. The CDR3 DNA reads TGTGCCAGCAGACTGAGCGGGGGCCACACAGATACGCAGTATTTT. Protein sequence: CASRLSGGHTDTQYF.

Of note for this clonotype: This clone may be a read error of a much larger clone one base away. The chain has TRBV10-3 and TRBJ1-6; TRBD1 aligns across 8 bases. The CDR3 spans 17 residues. V lost 11 bases and J lost 3; bases outside the gene matches: 15. Germline V gene data show CDR1 as ENHRY and CDR2 as SYGVKD. CDR3 residues: CAGSYPGTGDYNSPLHF. The CDR3 bases are TGTGCCGGCAGTTACCCTGGGACAGGCGACTATAATTCACCCCTCCACTTT.

This clonotype occurred many times. The chain links TRBV7-2 to TRBJ1-1; D possibly corresponds to TRBD1 (5 bases). Germline CDR1 and CDR2: SGHTA and FQGNSA. CDR3 length equals 14 residues. Trimming cost V 1 base and J 3 bases, with 9 bases left between them. CDR3 loop: CASSLVTVYTEAFF. The DNA of the CDR3 is TGTGCCAGCAGCTTAGTGACAGTCTACACTGAAGCTTTCTTT.

The chain uses TRBV30 and TRBJ1-5; weak D call: TRBD1 (5 bases). Trimming took off 4 bases at V and 11 bases at J, with 21 bases between the two ends. The CDR3 contains 14 residues. Germline CDR1 is GTSNPN and CDR2 is SVGIG (reference sequence). The CDR3: CAWNQGGSLSAQHF. In DNA form, the CDR3 reads TGTGCCTGGAATCAGGGTGGGTCCTTATCCGCCCAGCATTTT.

For this clonotype: A much larger clone sits a single nucleotide away, making a read error possible. This rearrangement joins TRBV6-8 to TRBJ2-2; D is tentatively TRBD1 or TRBD2 (5 bases each). CDR3 length: 16 residues. Germline lookup yields CDR1 MNHGY and CDR2 SAAAGT. V was trimmed by 10 bases and J by 3 bases, leaving 21 bases between them. The CDR3 sequence: CATRAIAWDHTGELFF. The DNA of the CDR3 is TGTGCCACTCGAGCTATCGCATGGGACCACACCGGGGAGCTGTTTTTT.

The V call is TRBV20-1, the J call TRBJ1-5, with TRBD1 matching 7 bases. The CDR3 extends over 13 amino acids. The germline V gene encodes CDR1 DFQATT and CDR2 SNEGSKA (reference sequence). V shed 6 bases, J shed 11 bases, and the junction held 13 bases outside the gene matches. The DNA of the CDR3 is TGCAGTGCCCTTGGACAGGTCGTGGAGTCCCAGCATTTT. Translation: CSALGQVVESQHF.

V gene TRBV27 combines with J gene TRBJ2-3; 11 bases map to TRBD2. From germline, CDR1 is MNHEY and CDR2 SMNVEV (reference sequence). This CDR3 is 18 amino acids long. J gave up 9 bases and V 0 bases, and 14 bases lay outside the gene matches. The chain's CDR3 is CASSLSPSLAGADMTQYF. Written as DNA, the CDR3 is TGTGCCAGCAGTTTATCGCCATCACTAGCGGGGGCGGACATGACGCAGTATTTT.

This clonotype was detected only a few times. V usage is TRBV4-1 and J usage is TRBJ1-1; TRBD1 is a possible D gene (6 bases). V was cut by 3 bases and J by 4 bases, with 15 bases left in between. Per the germline V gene, CDR1 is MGHRA and CDR2 is YSYEKL. The CDR3 extends over 15 amino acids. The DNA for the CDR3 is TGCGCCAGCAGCCACAGGGGCTTGGGCGGCACTGAAGCTTTCTTT. Translating it yields CASSHRGLGGTEAFF.

Concerning this clonotype itself: A much larger clone sits a single nucleotide away, making a read error possible. This rearrangement joins TRBV27 to TRBJ2-7, with D perhaps TRBD1 (5 bases). The CDR3 sequence is 14 residues long. CDR1 is MNHEY and CDR2 is SMNVEV in the germline V gene (reference sequence). V lost 0 bases and J 5 bases, leaving 11 bases between the germline ends. The CDR3 protein is CASSLSWQGHEQYF. CDR3 in DNA: TGTGCCAGCAGTTTATCGTGGCAGGGCCACGAGCAGTACTTC.

The rearrangement joins TRBV7-9 to TRBJ2-2; no clear D gene. The CDR3 runs 12 residues. CDR1 is SEHNR, CDR2 FQNEAQ, per germline (reference sequence). V lost 0 bases and J 6 bases, leaving 2 bases between the germline ends. CDR3 sequence reads: CASSLAAGELFF. CDR3 nucleotide sequence: TGTGCCAGCAGCTTAGCTGCCGGGGAGCTGTTTTTT.